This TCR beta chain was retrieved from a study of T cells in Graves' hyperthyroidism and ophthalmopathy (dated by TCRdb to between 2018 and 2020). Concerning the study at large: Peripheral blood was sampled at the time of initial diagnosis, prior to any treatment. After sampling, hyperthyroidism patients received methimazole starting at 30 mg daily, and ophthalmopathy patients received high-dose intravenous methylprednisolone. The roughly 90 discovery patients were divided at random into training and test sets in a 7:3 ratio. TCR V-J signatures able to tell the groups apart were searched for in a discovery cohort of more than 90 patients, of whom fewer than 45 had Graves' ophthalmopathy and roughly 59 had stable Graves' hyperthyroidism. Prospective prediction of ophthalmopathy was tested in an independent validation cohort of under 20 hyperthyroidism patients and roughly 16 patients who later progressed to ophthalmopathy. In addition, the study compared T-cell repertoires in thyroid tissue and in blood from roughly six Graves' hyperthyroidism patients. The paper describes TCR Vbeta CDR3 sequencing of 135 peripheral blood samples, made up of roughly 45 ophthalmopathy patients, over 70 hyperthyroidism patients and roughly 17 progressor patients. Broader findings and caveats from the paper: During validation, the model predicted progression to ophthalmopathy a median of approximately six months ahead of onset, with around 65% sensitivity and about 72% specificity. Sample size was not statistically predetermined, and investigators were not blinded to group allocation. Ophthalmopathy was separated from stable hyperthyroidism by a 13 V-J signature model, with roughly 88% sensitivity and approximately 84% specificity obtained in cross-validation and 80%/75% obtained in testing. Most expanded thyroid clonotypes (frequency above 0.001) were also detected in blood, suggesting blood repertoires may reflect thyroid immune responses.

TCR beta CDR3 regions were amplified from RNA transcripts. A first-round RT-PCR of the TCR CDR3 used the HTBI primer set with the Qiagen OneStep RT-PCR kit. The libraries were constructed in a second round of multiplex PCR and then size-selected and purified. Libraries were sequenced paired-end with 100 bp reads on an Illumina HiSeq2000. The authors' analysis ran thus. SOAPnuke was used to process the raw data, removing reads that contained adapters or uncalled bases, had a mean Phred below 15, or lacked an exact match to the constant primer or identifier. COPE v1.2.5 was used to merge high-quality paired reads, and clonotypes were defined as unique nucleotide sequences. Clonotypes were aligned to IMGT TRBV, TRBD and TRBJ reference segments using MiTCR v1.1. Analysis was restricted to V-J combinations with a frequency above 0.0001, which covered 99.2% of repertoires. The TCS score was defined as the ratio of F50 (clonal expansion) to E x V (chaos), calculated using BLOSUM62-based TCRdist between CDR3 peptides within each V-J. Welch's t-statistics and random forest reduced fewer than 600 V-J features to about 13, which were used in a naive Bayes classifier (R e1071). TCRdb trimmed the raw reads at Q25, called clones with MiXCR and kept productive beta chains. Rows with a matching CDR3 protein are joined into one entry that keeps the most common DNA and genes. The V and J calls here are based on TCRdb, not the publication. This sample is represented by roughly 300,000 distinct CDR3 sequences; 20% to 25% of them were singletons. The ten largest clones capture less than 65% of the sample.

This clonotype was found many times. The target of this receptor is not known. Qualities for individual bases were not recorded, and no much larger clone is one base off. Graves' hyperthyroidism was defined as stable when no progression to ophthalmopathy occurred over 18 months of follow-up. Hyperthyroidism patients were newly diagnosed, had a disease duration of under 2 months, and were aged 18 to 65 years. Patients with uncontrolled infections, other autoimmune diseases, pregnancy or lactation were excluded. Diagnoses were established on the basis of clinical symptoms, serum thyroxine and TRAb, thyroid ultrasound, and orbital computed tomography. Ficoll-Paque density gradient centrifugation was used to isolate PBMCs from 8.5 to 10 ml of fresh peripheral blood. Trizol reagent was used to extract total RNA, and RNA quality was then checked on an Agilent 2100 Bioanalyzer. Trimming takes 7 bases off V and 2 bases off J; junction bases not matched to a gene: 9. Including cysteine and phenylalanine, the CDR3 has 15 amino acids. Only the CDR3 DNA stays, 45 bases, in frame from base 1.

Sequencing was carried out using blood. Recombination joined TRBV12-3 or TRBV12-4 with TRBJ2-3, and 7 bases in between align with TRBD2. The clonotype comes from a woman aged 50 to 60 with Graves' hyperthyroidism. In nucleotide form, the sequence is TGTGCCAGCAAGACCCAGCGGGGTTCCACAGATACGCAGTATTTT. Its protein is CASKTQRGSTDTQYF.